This passage covers 30 T cell receptor beta chains from one sample sequenced in a study of blood T cells in healthy people across ages. Next came a second PCR, run for about 6 to 12 cycles, which used a sample-barcoded 5' primer along with a J-beta primer mix. TCRdb analysed the 5' RACE reads with MiXCR anew, one entry per CDR3 protein. The repertoire holds roughly 1.9 million distinct CDR3 sequences, with approximately 39% as singletons. The sequencing sample was made of blood. These receptors originate from a human donor in good health.

As concerns this clonotype: Germline is not matched at one junction end, which may reflect a read error. CDR3 protein: CASSLTYGDTQYF. CDR3 sequence (DNA): TGTGCCAGCAGTTTAACGTACGGCGATACGCAGTATTTT. The chain employs TRBV7-3 and TRBJ2-3, with D unclear. This CDR3 region has 13 residues. The germline V gene has CDR1 SGHTA and CDR2 FQGTGA.

This clonotype appeared a few times. The chain employs TRBV20-1 and TRBJ1-2, with TRBD1 as a possible D gene (5 bases). Trimming removed 8 bases from V and 5 bases from J, with 21 bases in between. The CDR3 consists of 14 residues. Germline V lookup: CDR1 DFQATT, CDR2 SNEGSKA (reference sequence). The CDR3 coding sequence is TGCAGTTCCGGGACTCTTTGGGGGACTTATGGCTACACCTTC. Protein: CSSGTLWGTYGYTF.

The chain carries TRBV27 and TRBJ2-7; D could derive from TRBD1 or TRBD2 (7 bases each). The V end lost 7 bases, the J end lost 4 bases, and 17 bases lay between the germline ends. The CDR3 is made up of 14 amino acids. Per germline, CDR1 MNHEY and CDR2 SMNVEV (reference sequence). The DNA of the CDR3 is TGTGCCAGCAACCACAGGGGAGGGGGTTACGAGCAGTACTTC. Encoded protein: CASNHRGGGYEQYF.

This clonotype was seen a handful of times. This chain links TRBV5-1 with TRBJ1-4; TRBD1 is a possible D gene (5 bases). CDR3 length: 16 residues. The V and J ends lost 0 bases and 0 bases respectively, with 9 bases between them. Germline V gives CDR1 SGHRS, CDR2 YFSETQ. CDR3 DNA sequence: TGCGCCAGCAGCTTGGGGACATCCACAACTAATGAAAAACTGTTTTTT. Protein sequence: CASSLGTSTTNEKLFF.

This clonotype came up a few times. The chain recombines TRBV12-3 or TRBV12-4 with TRBJ1-1; D unresolved. V lost 1 base to trimming and J lost 3 bases, with 12 bases between them. The CDR3 contains 15 residues. The CDR3 DNA is TGTGCCAGCAGTTTAGACCCGAGGGTGGACACTGAAGCTTTCTTT. Translating gives CASSLDPRVDTEAFF.

The V and J genes are TRBV3-1 and TRBJ1-2; D is undetermined. CDR3 length equals 12 residues. Trimming removed 7 bases at V and 8 bases at J, with 14 bases between. Germline lookup yields CDR1 LGHDT and CDR2 YNNKEL (reference sequence). As DNA, the CDR3 is TGTGCCAGCACCCTGCTAGGCGGGGGCTACACCTTC. It specifies CASTLLGGGYTF.

There are a few counts of this clonotype. V is TRBV12-3 or TRBV12-4 and J is TRBJ2-4; D not certain. This CDR3 contains 16 residues. The germline V and J ends were trimmed by 3 bases and 0 bases, with 12 bases remaining between them. CDR3 DNA: TGTGCCAGCAGTTTTTTGGGAAGTCAAGCCAAAAACATTCAGTACTTC. Protein sequence: CASSFLGSQAKNIQYF.

The chain joins TRBV20-1 to TRBJ1-2; 10 positions agree with TRBD1. The J segment lost 1 base and the V segment lost 4 bases, leaving 6 bases of the junction unmatched. The CDR3 sequence is 15 residues long. The germline V gene has CDR1 DFQATT and CDR2 SNEGSKA (reference sequence). The CDR3 loop reads CSAMGQGPHNYGYTF. In DNA form, the CDR3 reads TGCAGTGCTATGGGACAGGGGCCTCATAACTATGGCTACACCTTC.

This clonotype was detected only a few times. The chain employs TRBV12-3 or TRBV12-4 and TRBJ2-3, with D unclear. Trimming took off 5 bases at V and 4 bases at J, with 13 bases between the two ends. The CDR3 extends over 14 amino acids. The CDR3 DNA is TGTGCCAGCAGTCCCGCCCCACACGCAGATACGCAGTATTTT. Encoded protein: CASSPAPHADTQYF.

The chain links TRBV7-2 to TRBJ1-2; no definite D call. V was clipped by 1 base and J by 3 bases, with 9 bases between them. This CDR3 spans 14 amino acids. In germline, CDR1 is SGHTA, CDR2 FQGNSA. CDR3 protein: CASSLDTLYYGYTF. In nucleotides, the CDR3 is TGTGCCAGCAGCTTAGACACACTATACTATGGCTACACCTTC.

This clonotype has just a few counts. The chain carries TRBV20-1 and TRBJ2-5; 7 nucleotides line up with TRBD1. Looked up from germline, CDR1 is DFQATT and CDR2 is SNEGSKA (reference sequence). The trim removed 6 bases at V and 11 bases at J, leaving 9 bases unmatched. The CDR3 length is 11 residues. The CDR3 DNA sequence: TGCAGTGCCAACAGGGGTGGGGAGCAGTACTTC. The encoded protein is CSANRGGEQYF.

This clonotype was seen more than once but under ten times. The CDR3 spells CASSSGLAALYEQYF. The DNA for the CDR3 is TGTGCCAGCAGCTCGGGACTAGCGGCCCTCTACGAGCAGTACTTC. The rearrangement links TRBV7-8 to TRBJ2-7; 11 bases are shared with TRBD2. The junction had 5 bases not matched to a gene; V was cut back by 4 bases and J by 3 bases. Germline lookup yields CDR1 SGHVS and CDR2 FQNEAQ. CDR3 length: 15 residues.

This clonotype appeared a single time. The V call is TRBV6-5, the J call TRBJ2-3, with D perhaps TRBD2 (6 bases). The CDR3 has 16 amino acids. The germline V gene encodes CDR1 MNHEY and CDR2 SVGAGI. V lost 0 bases and J lost 7, with 17 bases in between. CDR3 loop: CASSYSGTVVQNTQYF. CDR3 nucleotides: TGTGCCAGCAGTTACTCAGGGACTGTCGTTCAAAATACGCAGTATTTT.

The chain links TRBV5-1 to TRBJ1-1; 7 nucleotides match TRBD1. V gave up 0 bases and J gave up 4 bases; unmatched junction bases: 6. The CDR3 loop spans 15 amino acids. Per the germline V gene, CDR1 is SGHRS and CDR2 is YFSETQ. Here the CDR3 DNA reads TGCGCCAGCAGCTTGGACCAGGGGGTTGTCACTGAAGCTTTCTTT. Its protein is CASSLDQGVVTEAFF.

This clonotype has more than one count but fewer than ten. This chain uses TRBV21-1 with TRBJ2-1; the D call TRBD2 from the table was never checked on the DNA. TRBV21-1 constitutes a pseudogene. The length of the CDR3 is 19 residues. The CDR3 reads CASSKELLAGGDAYNEQFF. CDR3 sequence (DNA): TGTGCCAGCAGCAAAGAACTCCTAGCGGGGGGCGACGCTTACAATGAGCAGTTCTTC.

This clonotype was detected only a few times. The CDR3 sequence: CASSVDRGGIETQYF. The CDR3 DNA reads as TGTGCCAGCAGCGTGGACAGGGGAGGTATAGAGACCCAGTACTTC. V usage is TRBV9 and J usage is TRBJ2-5; 9 bases line up with TRBD1. V lost 2 bases and J lost 4; bases outside the gene matches: 6. This CDR3 is built from 15 residues. Germline V lookup: CDR1 SGDLS, CDR2 YYNGEE.

This clonotype showed up just a few times. The chain uses TRBV29-1 and TRBJ1-1, with no clear D. Germline loops: CDR1 SQVTM, CDR2 ANQGSEA. The CDR3 spans 14 residues. Trimming shortened V by 6 bases and J by 0 bases, and 14 bases separated the two germline ends. The DNA of the CDR3 is TGCAGCGTCACGGAAGTCGGTGTGAACACTGAAGCTTTCTTT. This codes for CSVTEVGVNTEAFF.

This chain uses TRBV5-1 with TRBJ2-3, with D possibly being TRBD2 (6 bases). The CDR3 loop spans 14 amino acids. V lost 4 bases, J lost 2 bases, and 11 bases lay in between. Germline loops: CDR1 SGHRS, CDR2 YFSETQ. CDR3: CASSQRVLTDTQYF. The CDR3 nucleotides are TGCGCCAGCAGCCAGCGGGTCCTCACAGATACGCAGTATTTT.

The rearrangement links TRBV12-3 or TRBV12-4 to TRBJ1-2; the D is unclear. The length of the CDR3 is 14 residues. V lost 2 bases, J lost 7 bases, and 14 bases lay in between. CDR3 region: CASSLTAQRFGYTF. The CDR3 region has the DNA TGTGCCAGCAGTTTAACGGCACAGCGCTTTGGCTACACCTTC.

The V and J genes are TRBV18 and TRBJ2-1; tentatively, D is TRBD1 (5 bases). Looked up from germline, CDR1 is KGHSH and CDR2 is LQKENI. The CDR3 contains 13 residues. The V and J ends lost 2 bases and 4 bases respectively, with 6 bases between them. CDR3: CASSPNRYNEQFF. CDR3 DNA sequence: TGTGCCAGCTCACCAAACAGGTACAATGAGCAGTTCTTC.

The chain couples TRBV7-2 to TRBJ2-5, with D possibly matching TRBD1 (6 bases). This CDR3 comprises 16 residues. Germline V gene data show CDR1 as SGHTA and CDR2 as FQGNSA. V was cut by 5 bases and J by 5 bases, with 21 bases left in between. Here the CDR3 DNA reads TGTGCCAGCAGCCAACAGGGAGCCTTACTTCGGGAGACCCAGTACTTC. Translated, it gives CASSQQGALLRETQYF.

CDR3 in amino acids: CASSSTGGPANYGYTF. The CDR3, as DNA: TGTGCCAGCAGTTCCACAGGGGGACCGGCTAACTATGGCTACACCTTC. The chain links TRBV12-3 or TRBV12-4 to TRBJ1-2, with TRBD1 matching over 8 bases. V shed 4 bases, J shed 0 bases, and the junction held 7 bases outside the gene matches. The CDR3 runs 16 residues.

The V gene is TRBV10-3, the J gene TRBJ2-3, with 11 bases fitting TRBD2. The junction had 24 bases not matched to a gene; V was cut back by 11 bases and J by 5 bases. Looked up from germline, CDR1 is ENHRY and CDR2 is SYGVKD. This CDR3 comprises 19 residues. This CDR3 is CALSSRRGSGGAEGDTQYF. The CDR3 DNA follows: TGTGCCCTATCATCCCGTCGTGGTAGCGGGGGGGCCGAGGGAGATACGCAGTATTTT.

In DNA, the CDR3 is TGCGCCAGCAGCTTGGGGGACAGGCCACCCGTGGGCTACACCTTC. It specifies CASSLGDRPPVGYTF. V gene TRBV5-1 combines with J gene TRBJ1-2; 8 bases are shared with TRBD1. V lost 0 bases to trimming and J lost 8 bases; unmatched junction nucleotides: 9. CDR1 is SGHRS, CDR2 YFSETQ, per germline. This CDR3 is 15 amino acids long.

This sequence joins TRBV24-1 and TRBJ2-5, with 9 bases aligning to TRBD1. J lost 4 bases, V lost 2 bases, and 10 bases had no gene match. The CDR3 runs 17 residues. Per germline, CDR1 KGHDR and CDR2 SFDVKD. For the CDR3, the DNA is TGTGCCACCAGTGATTCGGGGACAGGGAGCGGACGAGAGACCCAGTACTTC. Its protein is CATSDSGTGSGRETQYF.

The chain couples TRBV4-3 to TRBJ2-7; 8 bases are shared with TRBD2. The junction had 5 bases not matched to a gene; V was cut back by 4 bases and J by 3 bases. This CDR3 has 14 amino acids. CDR1 and CDR2 from the germline V gene are LGHNA and YSLEER. CDR3 nucleotide sequence: TGCGCCAGCAGCCGCACACGGGGGGGCTACGAGCAGTACTTC. Protein product: CASSRTRGGYEQYF.

V gene TRBV3-1 combines with J gene TRBJ2-2; D gene unclear. Trimming removed 1 base at V and 6 bases at J, with 6 bases between. This CDR3 has 13 residues. CDR1 and CDR2 (germline): LGHDT, YNNKEL (reference sequence). CDR3 in amino acids: CASSQGLPGELFF. CDR3 coding DNA: TGTGCCAGCAGCCAAGGACTCCCCGGGGAGCTGTTTTTT.

This clonotype came up a few times. The chain recombines TRBV7-2 with TRBJ2-7; the D gene is possibly TRBD1 (5 bases). The germline CDR1 and CDR2 sequences are SGHTA and FQGNSA. The V end was cut by 7 bases, the J end by 5 bases, with 18 bases between. The CDR3 extends over 14 amino acids. The DNA of the CDR3 is TGTGCCAGCATGCTGGACATGACCTACCACGAGCAGTACTTC. It is translated as CASMLDMTYHEQYF.

This clonotype was seen a few times. The V gene is TRBV6-1, the J gene TRBJ1-1; TRBD1 might be the D (5 bases). The V and J ends lost 5 bases and 4 bases respectively, with 14 bases between them. This CDR3 has 14 residues. From germline, CDR1 is MNHNS and CDR2 SASEGT. The CDR3 DNA follows: TGTGCCAGCAGTCTCCAGAAGGGGAGCACTGAAGCTTTCTTT. It yields the protein CASSLQKGSTEAFF.

The chain has TRBV3-1 and TRBJ1-5, with D unclear. Germline V lookup: CDR1 LGHDT, CDR2 YNNKEL (reference sequence). This CDR3 has 14 amino acids. V was pared by 1 base and J by 7 bases, with 11 bases between. The CDR3 coding sequence is TGTGCCAGCAGCCAAGTAGGGTTTCGCCAGCCCCAGCATTTT. Protein: CASSQVGFRQPQHF.